This is a list of T cell receptor beta chains from one sample in a study of blood T cell repertoires in COVID-19. Repertoires were generated with immunoSEQ multiplex PCR, while TCRdb's copy carries only in-frame clones and drops some. The sample consists of 150,000 to 200,000 clones, 65% to 85% of them appearing once. Sequencing was performed on peripheral blood. Every receptor here comes from a man aged 55 to 70 with active or convalescent COVID-19. Both conserved end residues are part of each CDR3. Each record gives: clone size, D gene, V gene, J gene, CDR3 DNA, CDR3 protein. D genes are given only for firm matches. Rows may omit the clone size; those that give it use once, few, many or a size class.

size: few; D: .; V: TRBV7-9; J: TRBJ1-4; DNA: TGTGCCAGCAGCTTAGGGGGAACTTCGGGGGAAAAACTGTTTTTT; CDR3: CASSLGGTSGEKLFF
size: .; D: .; V: TRBV27; J: TRBJ2-6; DNA: TGTGCCAGCAGCCCAGGGTCCGGGGCCAACGTCCTGACTTTC; CDR3: CASSPGSGANVLTF
size: once; D: TRBD1; V: TRBV5-1; J: TRBJ2-1; DNA: TGCGCCAGCAGCCGCGGGACAGGGGACAATGAGCAGTTCTTC; CDR3: CASSRGTGDNEQFF
size: .; D: TRBD2; V: TRBV5-1; J: TRBJ2-5; DNA: TGCGCCAGCAGCTTGGTTGGTAGCGGGAGAGGGGAAGAGACCCAGTACTTC; CDR3: CASSLVGSGRGEETQYF
size: .; D: .; V: TRBV15; J: TRBJ2-7; DNA: TGTGCCACCAGCAGAGATAGCATTTACGAGCAGTACTTC; CDR3: CATSRDSIYEQYF
size: .; D: .; V: TRBV6-4; J: TRBJ2-1; DNA: TGTGCCAGCAGTGACTCGATGTGGGCAGCCGAGCAGTTCTTC; CDR3: CASSDSMWAAEQFF
size: .; D: .; V: TRBV28; J: TRBJ1-2; DNA: TGTGCCAGCAGTTTAGTTGAAGGGAGCCCCTATGGCTACACCTTC; CDR3: CASSLVEGSPYGYTF
size: .; D: .; V: TRBV28; J: TRBJ1-4; DNA: TGTGCCAGCAGTCCCATCAGGACTAATGAAAAACTGTTTTTT; CDR3: CASSPIRTNEKLFF
size: .; D: .; V: TRBV5-1; J: TRBJ2-7; DNA: TGCGCCAGCAGCTCGACCCAAAGCGGACAGCGCTTCTACGAGCAGTACTTC; CDR3: CASSSTQSGQRFYEQYF
size: many; D: TRBD1; V: TRBV6-2/TRBV6-3; J: TRBJ1-2; DNA: TGTGCCAGCAGCACCGGGACAGGGGGAAAATATGGCTACACCTTC; CDR3: CASSTGTGGKYGYTF
size: .; D: .; V: TRBV4-3; J: TRBJ2-2; DNA: TGCGCCAGCAGCCAAGTCCGGGTAGGGGCAACCGGGGAGCTGTTTTTT; CDR3: CASSQVRVGATGELFF
size: .; D: TRBD1; V: TRBV4-2; J: TRBJ2-7; DNA: TGTGCCAGCAGCCAAGAAGGGACAGAGCTCTACGAGCAGTACTTC; CDR3: CASSQEGTELYEQYF
size: once; D: .; V: TRBV28; J: TRBJ1-1; DNA: TGTGCCAGCAGTTTGAGACAGATTGACACTGAAGCTTTCTTT; CDR3: CASSLRQIDTEAFF
size: .; D: .; V: TRBV6-2/TRBV6-3; J: TRBJ2-3; DNA: TGTGCCAGCAGTCGGGGAGCAGATACGCAGTATTTT; CDR3: CASSRGADTQYF
size: .; D: .; V: TRBV7-7; J: TRBJ1-1; DNA: TGTGCCAGCAGCTTTTACAGGGACACTGAAGCTTTCTTT; CDR3: CASSFYRDTEAFF
size: .; D: TRBD2; V: TRBV7-3; J: TRBJ2-7; DNA: TGTGCCAGCAGCTTAACTCCTAGCGGATACGAGCAGTACTTC; CDR3: CASSLTPSGYEQYF
size: once; D: .; V: TRBV19; J: TRBJ2-6; DNA: TGTGCCAGTAGTATTGTCCCCACTGGGGCCAACGTCCTGACTTTC; CDR3: CASSIVPTGANVLTF
size: .; D: .; V: TRBV10-3; J: TRBJ1-1; DNA: TGTGCCATCGGGCCAGGGCGGGAGTACACTGAAGCTTTCTTT; CDR3: CAIGPGREYTEAFF
size: once; D: .; V: TRBV21-1; J: TRBJ2-5; DNA: TGTGCCAGCACCATATCCAGGGACTTACCGTACCAAGAGACCCAGTACTTC; CDR3: CASTISRDLPYQETQYF
size: few; D: .; V: TRBV5-8; J: TRBJ1-2; DNA: TGTGCCAGCTCCTGGGGGGGGACCGATGGCTACACCTTC; CDR3: CASSWGGTDGYTF
size: .; D: .; V: TRBV7-2; J: TRBJ2-1; DNA: TGTGCCAGCAGCTTAGGGCTGAATGAGCAGTTCTTC; CDR3: CASSLGLNEQFF
size: .; D: TRBD2; V: TRBV7-2; J: TRBJ2-7; DNA: TGTGCCAGCAGCTTAGGGCGGGGGATGAGGGAGCAGTACTTC; CDR3: CASSLGRGMREQYF